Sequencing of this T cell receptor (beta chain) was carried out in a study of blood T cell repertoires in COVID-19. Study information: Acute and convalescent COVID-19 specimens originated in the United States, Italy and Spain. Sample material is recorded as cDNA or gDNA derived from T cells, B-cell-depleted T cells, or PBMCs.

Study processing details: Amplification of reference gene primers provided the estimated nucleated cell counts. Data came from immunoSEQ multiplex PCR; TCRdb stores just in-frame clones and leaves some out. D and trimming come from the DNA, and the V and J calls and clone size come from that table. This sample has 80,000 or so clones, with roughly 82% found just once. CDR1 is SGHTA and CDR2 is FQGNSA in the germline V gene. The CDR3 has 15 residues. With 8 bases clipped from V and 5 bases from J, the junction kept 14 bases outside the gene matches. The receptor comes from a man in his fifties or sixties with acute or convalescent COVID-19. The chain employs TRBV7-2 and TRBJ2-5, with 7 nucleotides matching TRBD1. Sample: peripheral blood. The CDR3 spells CASFRGDREWETQYF. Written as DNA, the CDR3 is TGTGCCAGCTTCCGGGGCGACAGGGAGTGGGAGACCCAGTACTTC.